This T cell receptor (beta chain) was obtained from a study of blood T cell repertoires in COVID-19. Under the authors' procedure: Using reference gene primer amplification, nucleated cell counts were estimated. Clones were read by immunoSEQ multiplex PCR, and TCRdb kept only the in-frame ones, dropping some. The V and J calls and clone size are taken from that table; D and trimming were inferred from the DNA. This sample has some 130,000 clones, with 90% found just once. CDR1 is SGDLS, CDR2 YYNGEE, per germline. The CDR3 covers 16 residues. V was shortened by 0 bases and J by 4 bases, with 16 bases between the two germline ends.

The TCR was taken from a man aged 55 to 69 with COVID-19, enrolled during active disease. Source material: peripheral blood. V and J are TRBV9 and TRBJ1-2, with D possibly being TRBD1 (6 bases). The CDR3: CASSVAWAGVGYGYTF. The CDR3 bases are TGTGCCAGCAGCGTAGCCTGGGCAGGGGTCGGCTATGGCTACACCTTC.